The rows below give T cell receptor beta chains drawn from one sample of a study of identifying expanded T cells in peripheral blood. Here immunoSEQ multiplex PCR was the method, and the copy in TCRdb shows in-frame clones only, minus some. This table has about 94,000 clones, approximately 88% appearing once. Sequencing input: blood. The receptors were gathered from a person aged 18 to 75 in good health. CDR3s include the opening cysteine and the closing phenylalanine or tryptophan. Fields, in order: clone size, D gene, V gene, J gene, CDR3 DNA, CDR3 protein. D genes are given only for firm matches. Size values are once, few and many counts, or a class for expanded clones, and some rows have none.

clone size: .; D gene: TRBD1; V gene: TRBV4-2; J gene: TRBJ1-6; CDR3 DNA: TGTGCCAGCAGCCAATTCATCGGGACAGCGAATAATTCACCCCTCCACTTT; CDR3 protein: CASSQFIGTANNSPLHF
clone size: .; D gene: .; V gene: TRBV5-1; J gene: TRBJ2-5; CDR3 DNA: TGCGCCAGCTGCCCACGAGGGGAAGAGACCCAGTACTTC; CDR3 protein: CASCPRGEETQYF
clone size: .; D gene: .; V gene: TRBV5-6; J gene: TRBJ1-2; CDR3 DNA: TGTGCCAGCAGCTTAGGCAGGGACTATGGCTACACCTTC; CDR3 protein: CASSLGRDYGYTF
clone size: few; D gene: .; V gene: TRBV5-1; J gene: TRBJ1-2; CDR3 DNA: TGCGCCAGCAAAGGGGGGGCCAACTATGGCTACACCTTC; CDR3 protein: CASKGGANYGYTF
clone size: .; D gene: .; V gene: TRBV5-6; J gene: TRBJ2-7; CDR3 DNA: TGTGCCAGCAGCTCCGGCAGTTTAGGGGCCGAGCAGTACTTC; CDR3 protein: CASSSGSLGAEQYF
clone size: .; D gene: .; V gene: TRBV4-1; J gene: TRBJ1-2; CDR3 DNA: TGCGCCAGCAGCCAAGGGCGGGAACTCGGAGCCTATGGCTACACCTTC; CDR3 protein: CASSQGRELGAYGYTF
clone size: few; D gene: TRBD1; V gene: TRBV7-9; J gene: TRBJ1-2; CDR3 DNA: TGTGCCAGCAGCTTAGGACCCACAGGGGGCTATGGCTACACCTTC; CDR3 protein: CASSLGPTGGYGYTF
clone size: .; D gene: .; V gene: TRBV30; J gene: TRBJ2-7; CDR3 DNA: TGTGCCTGGAGTGTATCCCTGGGGGTACTCTACGAGCAGTACTTC; CDR3 protein: CAWSVSLGVLYEQYF
clone size: .; D gene: TRBD1; V gene: TRBV6-5; J gene: TRBJ2-1; CDR3 DNA: TGTGCCAGCAGTTACGGCAGGGGGCCGCAGAATGAGCAGTTCTTC; CDR3 protein: CASSYGRGPQNEQFF
clone size: few; D gene: .; V gene: TRBV10-1; J gene: TRBJ2-1; CDR3 DNA: TGCGCCAGCAGAGAGGATTTGGTTAATGAGCAGTTCTTC; CDR3 protein: CASREDLVNEQFF
clone size: .; D gene: TRBD1; V gene: TRBV4-2; J gene: TRBJ1-2; CDR3 DNA: TGTGCCAGCAGCCAAGAAGTGACAGGGGCGAGAGGCTACACCTTC; CDR3 protein: CASSQEVTGARGYTF
clone size: .; D gene: .; V gene: TRBV14; J gene: TRBJ2-3; CDR3 DNA: TGTGCCAGCAGCCCAGGAGCGGTCGATACGCAGTATTTT; CDR3 protein: CASSPGAVDTQYF
clone size: .; D gene: .; V gene: TRBV5-5; J gene: TRBJ2-2; CDR3 DNA: TGTGCCAGCAGCTTCGATTGGTATACGAACACCGGGGAGCTGTTTTTT; CDR3 protein: CASSFDWYTNTGELFF
clone size: .; D gene: .; V gene: TRBV6-1; J gene: TRBJ2-3; CDR3 DNA: TGTGCCAGCAGTGAACGAAATATGGGGGCGCGTACAGATACGCAGTATTTT; CDR3 protein: CASSERNMGARTDTQYF
clone size: .; D gene: .; V gene: TRBV19; J gene: TRBJ1-3; CDR3 DNA: TGTGCCAGCTCTGGGGGGGCCACTGGAAACACCATATATTTT; CDR3 protein: CASSGGATGNTIYF
clone size: .; D gene: .; V gene: TRBV29-1; J gene: TRBJ2-2; CDR3 DNA: TGCAGCGTTGGGGGAGGCGCGAACACCGGGGAGCTGTTTTTT; CDR3 protein: CSVGGGANTGELFF
clone size: .; D gene: .; V gene: TRBV27; J gene: TRBJ2-5; CDR3 DNA: TGTGCCAGCAGTTCCTGGGACGTATACCAAGAGACCCAGTACTTC; CDR3 protein: CASSSWDVYQETQYF
clone size: once; D gene: TRBD1; V gene: TRBV19; J gene: TRBJ1-1; CDR3 DNA: TGTGCCAGTATAGCCGGGACAGGGGGCAATGAAGCTTTCTTT; CDR3 protein: CASIAGTGGNEAFF
clone size: .; D gene: .; V gene: TRBV29-1; J gene: TRBJ1-2; CDR3 DNA: TGCAGCGCAGGACAGAGAACCTATGGCTACACCTTC; CDR3 protein: CSAGQRTYGYTF
clone size: .; D gene: .; V gene: TRBV7-9; J gene: TRBJ2-1; CDR3 DNA: TGTGCCGGAGTTTCGGGGCCCTACAATGAGCAGTTCTTC; CDR3 protein: CAGVSGPYNEQFF
clone size: .; D gene: .; V gene: TRBV7-2; J gene: TRBJ2-3; CDR3 DNA: TGTGCCAGCACGCGGGGCCGGGCAGATACGCAGTATTTT; CDR3 protein: CASTRGRADTQYF
clone size: .; D gene: .; V gene: TRBV4-2; J gene: TRBJ1-2; CDR3 DNA: TGTGCCAGCAGCCAAGATAAGGGCTCAGGGAGGAGCTATGGCTACACCTTC; CDR3 protein: CASSQDKGSGRSYGYTF
clone size: .; D gene: TRBD1; V gene: TRBV18; J gene: TRBJ2-7; CDR3 DNA: TGTGCCAGCTCACTATTGTCCCTACAGGGGGCGGCTTCCTACGAGCAGTACTTC; CDR3 protein: CASSLLSLQGAASYEQYF
clone size: .; D gene: TRBD1; V gene: TRBV2; J gene: TRBJ1-2; CDR3 DNA: TGTGCCAGCAGTCCGACAGGGTATGGCTACACCTTC; CDR3 protein: CASSPTGYGYTF
clone size: once; D gene: .; V gene: TRBV4-1; J gene: TRBJ1-3; CDR3 DNA: TGCGCCAGCAGCCAGAGGCAGGGAACTGGAAACACCATATATTTT; CDR3 protein: CASSQRQGTGNTIYF
clone size: few; D gene: .; V gene: TRBV13; J gene: TRBJ1-6; CDR3 DNA: TGTGCCAGCAGCTTAGAAGGTAGCTCCTATAATTCACCCCTCCACTTT; CDR3 protein: CASSLEGSSYNSPLHF